This T cell receptor beta chain was identified during a study of blood T cell repertoires in COVID-19. Overall study context: The United States, Italy and Spain supplied acute and convalescent COVID-19 samples.

The germline CDR1 and CDR2 sequences are SGHAT and FQNNGV. This CDR3 comprises 17 residues. Trimming took off 2 bases at V and 0 bases at J, with 14 bases between the two ends. In the source study's methods: Using reference gene primer amplification, nucleated cell counts were estimated. Produced via immunoSEQ multiplex PCR; TCRdb's table is partial and in-frame only. The V and J calls and clone size come from that table; D and trimming were worked out from the DNA. Altogether about 270,000 clones are present, just under 90% being singletons, with the ten largest covering about 4%. The source of this sequence is a woman in her 30s with acute COVID-19. The chain has TRBV11-2 and TRBJ2-1; a possible D gene is TRBD1 (5 bases). The sample was PBMCs or T cells enriched from blood (not recorded which). The CDR3 loop is CASSLSTGVSSYNEQFF. CDR3 bases: TGTGCCAGCAGCTTATCAACAGGTGTCAGCTCCTACAATGAGCAGTTCTTC.